Shown below are 22 T cell receptor beta chains from a single sample sequenced in a study of T cell changes during pregnancy in multiple sclerosis. Measured with immunoSEQ multiplex PCR; TCRdb has only the in-frame clones, and not every one. The top ten clones hold over 1.1% of a sample with around 80,000 clones, roughly nine tenths of them seen once. The material sequenced was peripheral blood, taken before pregnancy. Receptors were obtained from a female donor with multiple sclerosis, enrolled in a pregnancy study.

The genes are TRBV5-6 and TRBJ2-7; no definite D call. V lost 0 bases and J lost 1, with 5 bases in between. Germline CDR1 SGHDT, CDR2 YYEEEE. The CDR3 covers 13 residues. For the CDR3, the DNA is TGTGCCAGCAGCTTGGATCGGTCCTACGAGCAGTACTTC. This sequence encodes CASSLDRSYEQYF.

In its sample, this clone was seen once. The rearrangement uses TRBV18 and TRBJ1-5; TRBD1 agrees at 8 bases. The germline V gene encodes CDR1 KGHSH and CDR2 LQKENI. The V and J ends lost 3 bases and 0 bases, in that order; junction bases with no gene match: 4. CDR3 size: 16 residues. CDR3 DNA: TGTGCCAGCTCACCGGACAGGGCATATAGCAATCAGCCCCAGCATTTT. Translation: CASSPDRAYSNQPQHF.

The chain couples TRBV6-5 to TRBJ1-6; D call uncertain. Trimming left V 1 base short and J 6 bases short, with 13 bases between. Germline-derived CDR1 and CDR2 are MNHEY and SVGAGI. The CDR3 spans 16 residues. DNA of the CDR3: TGTGCCAGCAGTTACTTCGCCGGGAGGGCTAATTCACCCCTCCACTTT. This gives the protein CASSYFAGRANSPLHF.

V is TRBV19 and J is TRBJ2-6; a weak D match, TRBD1 (6 bases). The CDR3 totals 16 residues. The germline gives CDR1 LNHDA, CDR2 SQIVND (reference sequence). The V end was cut by 6 bases, the J end by 0 bases, with 12 bases between. The CDR3 region is CASSRAGVSGANVLTF. The DNA for the CDR3 is TGTGCCAGTAGCAGGGCAGGGGTCTCTGGGGCCAACGTCCTGACTTTC.

This clone has a single count. The chain combines TRBV27 with TRBJ1-4, with TRBD1 as a possible D gene (5 bases). CDR1 is MNHEY and CDR2 is SMNVEV in the germline V gene (reference sequence). The ends were cut back, 6 bases at V and 8 bases at J, with 13 bases in the middle. This CDR3 is built from 13 residues. The CDR3 DNA follows: TGTGCCAGCAGCCTCGCAGGGTACGAAAAACTGTTTTTT. Encoded protein: CASSLAGYEKLFF.

V gene TRBV30 combines with J gene TRBJ1-6; maybe TRBD1 (6 bases). V lost 4 bases, J lost 7 bases, and 8 bases lay in between. This CDR3 is built from 12 residues. Germline assignment: CDR1 GTSNPN and CDR2 SVGIG (reference sequence). The CDR3 sequence: CAWNRVNSPLHF. The CDR3 region has the DNA TGTGCCTGGAACAGGGTCAATTCACCCCTCCACTTT.

This chain uses TRBV18 with TRBJ1-4; 7 nucleotides line up with TRBD1. This CDR3 spans 17 amino acids. V lost 5 bases, J lost 0 bases, and 9 bases stayed unmatched. Germline V CDR1 and CDR2: KGHSH, LQKENI. CDR3 region: CASSSLQGGTTNEKLFF. In nucleotides, the CDR3 is TGTGCCAGCTCATCACTCCAGGGGGGAACAACTAATGAAAAACTGTTTTTT.

The CDR3: CAISEPSGGWNEQFF. CDR3 nucleotide sequence: TGTGCCATCAGTGAGCCTAGCGGGGGGTGGAATGAGCAGTTCTTC. The chain combines TRBV10-3 with TRBJ2-1; 11 positions agree with TRBD2. The CDR3 is 15 residues long. Trimming removed 2 bases from V and 7 bases from J; junction bases left unmatched: 4. Germline V gives CDR1 ENHRY, CDR2 SYGVKD.

This chain links TRBV29-1 with TRBJ2-1; D might be TRBD1 (5 bases). Germline V CDR1 and CDR2: SQVTM, ANQGSEA. Trimming removed 7 bases at V and 2 bases at J, with 15 bases between. The CDR3 is 14 amino acids. CDR3 protein: CSAMMGRAYNEQFF. The CDR3 coding sequence is TGCAGCGCCATGATGGGCAGGGCCTACAATGAGCAGTTCTTC.

This clone showed up just once. Here the CDR3 reads CASSLGRQGILYNEQFF. CDR3 DNA: TGTGCCAGCAGCTTAGGGAGACAGGGAATACTATACAATGAGCAGTTCTTC. The chain employs TRBV7-9 and TRBJ2-1, with 7 bases aligning to TRBD1. The CDR3 is made up of 17 amino acids. The junction had 10 bases not matched to a gene; V was cut back by 1 base and J by 4 bases. The germline gives CDR1 SEHNR, CDR2 FQNEAQ (reference sequence).

The chain combines TRBV5-4 with TRBJ1-2; D uncertain. Trimming pared 1 base from V and 8 bases from J, leaving 9 bases between. Germline V gives CDR1 SGHNT, CDR2 YYREEE (reference sequence). This CDR3 spans 12 amino acids. This CDR3 reads CASSLWQSGYTF. CDR3 DNA: TGTGCCAGCAGCTTGTGGCAATCCGGCTACACCTTC.

The rearrangement joins TRBV13 to TRBJ2-2; 13 nucleotides line up with TRBD2. V dropped 5 bases and J dropped 7; count of bases not matched to a gene: 7. This CDR3 region has 16 residues. Germline lookup yields CDR1 PRHDT and CDR2 FYEKMQ (reference sequence). CDR3 sequence (DNA): TGTGCCAGCAGCCCGGGACTAGCGGGGCAGGGCGGGGAGCTGTTTTTT. This encodes CASSPGLAGQGGELFF.

Notes on this clone: A much more abundant neighbour one base away suggests this may be a read error. The chain recombines TRBV9 with TRBJ2-7; 7 bases match TRBD1. V trimming: 4 bases; J trimming: 2 bases; junction bases outside the gene matches: 3. Per germline, CDR1 SGDLS and CDR2 YYNGEE. The CDR3 consists of 13 residues. The CDR3: CASSSGQTYEQYF. The CDR3, as DNA: TGTGCCAGCAGCTCGGGACAGACCTACGAGCAGTACTTC.

This clone was picked up one time. V gene TRBV5-1 combines with J gene TRBJ2-2; 7 bases map to TRBD2. The CDR3 is 18 residues long. V dropped 2 bases and J dropped 0; count of bases not matched to a gene: 10. The V gene's germline CDR1 is SGHRS and CDR2 YFSETQ. The CDR3 coding sequence is TGCGCCAGCAGCTTCCCCCGTCAGCGGGGCGCGAACACCGGGGAGCTGTTTTTT. Its translation: CASSFPRQRGANTGELFF.

This chain connects TRBV5-8 to TRBJ1-1, with D possibly being TRBD1 (5 bases). V was clipped by 3 bases and J by 5 bases, with 14 bases between them. The CDR3 is 14 amino acids. Germline CDR1 SGHTS, CDR2 YDEGEE. CDR3 sequence reads: CASSSGGLGTEAFF. The DNA for the CDR3 is TGTGCCAGCAGCTCGGGGGGACTGGGGACTGAAGCTTTCTTT.

The chain couples TRBV7-2 to TRBJ2-7; 11 bases fit TRBD1. V lost 5 bases to trimming and J lost 6 bases; unmatched junction nucleotides: 12. There are 16 residues in the CDR3. Per the germline V gene, CDR1 is SGHTA and CDR2 is FQGNSA. CDR3 protein: CASSPRPGTGGGEQYF. CDR3 DNA: TGTGCCAGCAGCCCCCGACCCGGGACAGGGGGGGGCGAGCAGTACTTC.

This chain links TRBV11-3 with TRBJ2-7, with D perhaps TRBD2 (5 bases). From germline, CDR1 is SGHNT and CDR2 YENEEA. The V end lost 3 bases, the J end lost 3 bases, and 12 bases lay between the germline ends. The CDR3 totals 14 residues. CDR3 bases: TGTGCCAGCAGCTTCCTGGACTCCAACTACGAGCAGTACTTC. Residues: CASSFLDSNYEQYF.

V and J are TRBV9 and TRBJ2-3, with D tentatively TRBD2 (5 bases). CDR1 SGDLS and CDR2 YYNGEE come from the germline V gene. CDR3 length equals 15 residues. The ends were cut back, 4 bases at V and 1 base at J, with 13 bases in the middle. The CDR3 DNA reads TGTGCCAGCAGCCTACCCACTAGGGGCACAGATACGCAGTATTTT. This gives the protein CASSLPTRGTDTQYF.

CDR3 DNA: TGTGCCAGCAGGACAGGGAAAGCTTTCTTT. Translating it yields CASRTGKAFF. This rearrangement joins TRBV2 to TRBJ1-1, with TRBD1 matching over 7 bases. The CDR3 has 10 residues. V lost 6 bases and J lost 9; bases outside the gene matches: 1. CDR1 is SNHLY and CDR2 is FYNNEI in the germline V gene.

This chain uses TRBV5-1 with TRBJ2-7, with D perhaps TRBD2 (5 bases). Germline CDR1 is SGHRS and CDR2 is YFSETQ. This CDR3 is 11 amino acids long. V was pared by 0 bases and J by 7 bases, with 5 bases between. The DNA of the CDR3 is TGCGCCAGCAGCTTGGAGCGGGAGCAGTACTTC. It translates to CASSLEREQYF.

In DNA form, the CDR3 reads TGTGCCAGTAGTATACAGGGTCCTACAGATACGCAGTATTTT. Translated: CASSIQGPTDTQYF. The J gene is TRBJ2-3, the V gene TRBV19; a possible D gene is TRBD1 (5 bases). CDR1 and CDR2 from the germline V gene are LNHDA and SQIVND (reference sequence). This CDR3 is built from 14 residues. Trimming stripped 2 bases from V and 3 bases from J, with 9 bases between.

This clone was detected once. The V gene is TRBV4-1, the J gene TRBJ1-1; 8 bases align to TRBD1. This CDR3 region has 15 residues. The V gene's germline CDR1 is MGHRA and CDR2 YSYEKL. The trim removed 0 bases at V and 10 bases at J, leaving 10 bases unmatched. The CDR3 sequence is CASSQEVDRALVAFF. DNA of the CDR3: TGCGCCAGCAGCCAAGAAGTGGACAGGGCACTGGTAGCTTTCTTT.